These 10 T cell receptor beta chains came from one sample sequenced in a study of blood T cell repertoires in COVID-19. Clones were read by immunoSEQ multiplex PCR, and TCRdb kept only the in-frame ones, dropping some. The sample lists roughly 400,000 clones, roughly 86% seen once, with over 2% in the top ten. The sample was PBMCs or T cells enriched from blood (not recorded which). The receptors originated from a woman in her 40s with acute COVID-19.

The V gene is TRBV10-2, the J gene TRBJ1-1, with D possibly TRBD1 on 5 matching bases. Germline assignment: CDR1 WSHSY and CDR2 SAAADI. Trimming cost V 6 bases and J 0 bases, with 8 bases left between them. The CDR3 has 13 residues. CDR3 nucleotides: TGCGCCAGCAGGGGGACTTTGAACACTGAAGCTTTCTTT. This gives the protein CASRGTLNTEAFF.

This chain uses TRBV6-5 with TRBJ2-7; D is possibly TRBD1 (6 bases). Germline V gives CDR1 MNHEY, CDR2 SVGAGI. With 6 bases removed from V and 6 bases from J, the gap between germline ends came to 12 bases. CDR3 length equals 12 residues. The CDR3: CASRIIGGEQYF. For the CDR3, the DNA is TGTGCCAGCAGGATTATAGGGGGCGAGCAGTACTTC.

The chain has TRBV6-5 and TRBJ1-1, with D perhaps matching TRBD1 (6 bases). Germline V lookup: CDR1 MNHEY, CDR2 SVGAGI. This CDR3 comprises 12 residues. Trimming took off 6 bases at V and 6 bases at J, with 11 bases between the two ends. Here the CDR3 DNA reads TGTGCCAGCAGAAAAGGGGGATCTGAAGCTTTCTTT. Its protein product is CASRKGGSEAFF.

In the case of this clone: Different DNA sequences within this sample yield the same CDR3. This sequence joins TRBV27 and TRBJ1-2, with TRBD1 identical over 11 bases. The germline CDR1 and CDR2 sequences are MNHEY and SMNVEV (reference sequence). The trim removed 5 bases at V and 3 bases at J, leaving 5 bases unmatched. The CDR3 covers 15 residues. This CDR3 is CASSPWTGGDYGYTF. In DNA form, the CDR3 reads TGTGCCAGCAGTCCCTGGACAGGGGGCGACTATGGCTACACCTTC.

This clone was found once. This chain uses TRBV20-1 with TRBJ2-1; tentative D call: TRBD1 (6 bases). The CDR3 contains 10 residues. Between the trimmed V and J ends, which lost 2 bases and 16 bases, there was a span of 12 bases. Looked up from germline, CDR1 is DFQATT and CDR2 is SNEGSKA (reference sequence). CDR3 amino acids: CSARYSGEFF. The DNA of the CDR3 is TGCAGTGCTAGATACTCAGGGGAATTCTTC.

The chain uses TRBV14 and TRBJ1-6; perhaps TRBD1 as D (5 bases). CDR1 is SGHDN, CDR2 FVKESK, per germline. The germline V and J ends were trimmed by 3 bases and 7 bases, with 10 bases remaining between them. The CDR3 is 14 residues long. The CDR3: CASSQAGLNSPLHF. DNA of the CDR3: TGTGCCAGCAGCCAGGCAGGGTTGAATTCACCCCTCCACTTT.

V gene TRBV19 combines with J gene TRBJ1-5; TRBD1 aligns across 7 bases. Germline CDR1 and CDR2: LNHDA and SQIVND (reference sequence). The CDR3 consists of 18 residues. V trimming: 3 bases; J trimming: 0 bases; junction bases outside the gene matches: 11. The DNA for the CDR3 is TGTGCCAGTAGTATTTCCGGGACAGCGAGTTATAGCAATCAGCCCCAGCATTTT. This encodes CASSISGTASYSNQPQHF. The complete variable domain, with remaining parts taken from reference TRBV19 and TRBJ1-5, reads DGGITQSPKYLFRKEGQNVTLSCEQNLNHDAMYWYRQDPGQGLRLIYYSQIVNDFQKGDIAEGYSVSREKKESFPLTVTSAQKNPTAFYLCASSISGTASYSNQPQHFGDGTRLSIL.

Of note for this clone: In the same sample, other DNA sequences code for this CDR3. The CDR3 sequence is CASRRTGLNTEAFF. The CDR3 DNA follows: TGTGCCAGCAGGCGCACAGGTTTGAACACTGAAGCTTTCTTT. The chain links TRBV6-5 to TRBJ1-1; D is possibly TRBD1 (5 bases). V was shortened by 6 bases and J by 0 bases, with 11 bases between the two germline ends. This CDR3 comprises 14 residues. CDR1 is MNHEY, CDR2 SVGAGI, per germline.

The V call is TRBV19, the J call TRBJ1-1; 8 positions match TRBD1. The CDR3 has 14 amino acids. Germline CDR1 and CDR2: LNHDA and SQIVND (reference sequence). The V gene end was trimmed by 8 bases and the J gene end by 0 bases; junction bases not matched to a gene: 5. The DNA for the CDR3 is TGTGCCAGTCGGCTGACAGGGGTGAACACTGAAGCTTTCTTT. This translates into CASRLTGVNTEAFF. The whole variable domain, remainder taken from reference TRBV19 and TRBJ1-1, is DGGITQSPKYLFRKEGQNVTLSCEQNLNHDAMYWYRQDPGQGLRLIYYSQIVNDFQKGDIAEGYSVSREKKESFPLTVTSAQKNPTAFYLCASRLTGVNTEAFFGQGTRLTVV.

CDR3: CASSRQGAYEQYF. The CDR3, as DNA: TGTGCCAGCAGCAGACAGGGGGCTTACGAGCAGTACTTC. The V call is TRBV9, the J call TRBJ2-7, with 10 bases matching TRBD1. Losses at the gene ends were 4 bases for V and 4 bases for J; bases not matched to a gene: 2. The germline CDR1 and CDR2 sequences are SGDLS and YYNGEE. CDR3 length: 13 amino acids. The whole variable domain, filled in from reference TRBV9 and TRBJ2-7, reads DSGVTQTPKHLITATGQRVTLRCSPRSGDLSVYWYQQSLDQGLQFLIQYYNGEERAKGNILERFSAQQFPDLHSELNLSSLELGDSALYFCASSRQGAYEQYFGPGTRLTVT.